This entry lists 26 T cell receptor beta chains sequenced from one sample in a study of beta chain features in type 1 diabetes (dated by TCRdb to 2017 to 2018). Results and caveats for the whole study, not just this receptor: A moderate but significant shortening of TCRB CDR3 length was observed in type 1 diabetes patients in all four CD4+ subsets.

Libraries were prepared through the immunoSEQ multiplex PCR assay. The entire amount of isolated RNA was reverse transcribed using the High Capacity cDNA Reverse Transcription Kit, so the sequenced TCRB transcripts were expressed ones. What TCRdb holds here is the immuneACCESS table cut down to in-frame rearrangements. Part of the clones is not present; checked against another copy, under half of the missing clones reflect an unresolved V gene, and the others are unexplained. This sample holds roughly 14,000 clones; 55% to 75% were observed only once. The ten most abundant clones make up 2% to 3% of the sample. The antigens for these receptors are not known. Material: Tregs from blood. The cell subset or site label for this specimen denotes: regulatory CD4+ T cells. The receptors originated from a man younger than 40 with type 1 diabetes.

The genes are TRBV19 and TRBJ1-5; 7 bases fit TRBD1. Trimming removed 6 bases from V and 3 bases from J; junction bases left unmatched: 11. From germline, CDR1 is LNHDA and CDR2 SQIVND (reference sequence). The CDR3 spans 16 residues. CDR3 sequence reads: CASRTIPGQLNQPQHF. In DNA, the CDR3 is TGTGCCAGTAGGACAATTCCGGGACAGCTCAATCAGCCCCAGCATTTT.

The J gene is TRBJ2-6, the V gene TRBV2, with D tentatively TRBD1 (6 bases). CDR1 and CDR2 from the germline V gene are SNHLY and FYNNEI. V was clipped by 2 bases and J by 1 base, with 15 bases between them. The CDR3 length is 18 residues. The CDR3 DNA reads TGTGCCAGCAGTGAACAGGGGTATTTTGGGTCTGGGGCCAACGTCCTGACTTTC. It codes for CASSEQGYFGSGANVLTF.

V gene TRBV7-6 combines with J gene TRBJ2-3; no definite D call. The CDR3 runs 16 residues. CDR1 SGHVS and CDR2 FNYEAQ come from the germline V gene. Trimming shortened V by 2 bases and J by 0 bases, and 12 bases separated the two germline ends. This chain's CDR3 is CASSLFSSTSTDTQYF. The CDR3 DNA sequence: TGTGCCAGCAGCTTATTTTCATCTACTAGCACAGATACGCAGTATTTT.

The V call is TRBV9, the J call TRBJ2-3; D is ambiguous. The V and J ends lost 3 bases and 1 base respectively, with 9 bases between them. CDR1 is SGDLS, CDR2 YYNGEE, per germline. There are 14 residues in the CDR3. In DNA form, the CDR3 reads TGTGCCAGCAGCGCAGACGGAGGCACAGATACGCAGTATTTT. As protein: CASSADGGTDTQYF.

This clone was recorded once. The chain has TRBV10-1 and TRBJ2-5, with D tentatively TRBD1 (5 bases). CDR1 is WNHNN and CDR2 is SYGVQD in the germline V gene (reference sequence). V lost 0 bases and J 1 base, leaving 6 bases between the germline ends. CDR3 length: 14 residues. The chain's CDR3 is CASSESTGQETQYF. The CDR3 bases are TGCGCCAGCAGTGAGTCAACAGGCCAAGAGACCCAGTACTTC.

The rearrangement links TRBV6-1 to TRBJ2-6; no definite D call. Trimming removed 4 bases at V and 2 bases at J, with 12 bases between. The germline CDR1 and CDR2 sequences are MNHNS and SASEGT. The CDR3 is 16 residues long. The CDR3 sequence: CASSGVQLPGANVLTF. CDR3 nucleotide sequence: TGTGCCAGCAGTGGAGTACAGCTCCCTGGGGCCAACGTCCTGACTTTC.

Turning to this clone: The same CDR3 can be traced to other DNA sequences in this sample. The chain recombines TRBV5-1 with TRBJ2-3; D may be TRBD1 (6 bases). The V end lost 4 bases, the J end lost 2 bases, and 8 bases lay between the germline ends. This CDR3 has 13 residues. Germline V gene lookup returns CDR1 SGHRS and CDR2 YFSETQ. CDR3 loop: CASSGDNTDTQYF. In nucleotides, the CDR3 is TGCGCCAGCAGCGGGGACAACACAGATACGCAGTATTTT. Full variable domain (remainder filled in from reference TRBV5-1 and TRBJ2-3): KAGVTQTPRYLIKTRGQQVTLSCSPISGHRSVSWYQQTPGQGLQFLFEYFSETQRNKGNFPGRFSGRQFSNSRSEMNVSTLELGDSALYLCASSGDNTDTQYFGPGTRLTVL.

This chain joins TRBV19 and TRBJ2-1, with 14 positions matching TRBD2. After removal of 5 bases from V and 0 bases from J, the junction contained 6 bases not matched to a gene. The length of the CDR3 is 18 residues. Looked up from germline, CDR1 is LNHDA and CDR2 is SQIVND (reference sequence). CDR3 residues: CASSPRTSGRTSYNEQFF. The CDR3 bases are TGTGCCAGTAGTCCCCGGACTAGCGGGAGGACCTCCTACAATGAGCAGTTCTTC.

This chain connects TRBV5-5 to TRBJ1-2; D remains unclear. Trimming removed 4 bases from V and 4 bases from J, with 11 bases in between. The CDR3 spans 13 residues. Germline V gene sequence: CDR1 SGHKS, CDR2 YYEKEE (reference sequence). CDR3 in amino acids: CASSVGVGYGYTF. CDR3 nucleotide sequence: TGTGCCAGCAGCGTCGGGGTCGGCTATGGCTACACCTTC.

J is TRBJ1-1 and V is TRBV5-5, with unresolved D. The germline gives CDR1 SGHKS, CDR2 YYEKEE (reference sequence). The CDR3 covers 14 residues. V was shortened by 4 bases and J by 1 base, with 11 bases between the two germline ends. CDR3 amino acids: CASSLGRANTEAFF. Here the CDR3 DNA reads TGTGCCAGCAGCCTCGGGAGAGCGAACACTGAAGCTTTCTTT.

The J gene is TRBJ2-6, the V gene TRBV18; TRBD1 aligns across 8 bases. The trim removed 5 bases at V and 0 bases at J, leaving 0 bases unmatched. CDR1 KGHSH and CDR2 LQKENI come from the germline V gene. The CDR3 is made up of 15 amino acids. CDR3 nucleotide sequence: TGTGCCAGCTCAGGACAGGGCTCTGGGGCCAACGTCCTGACTTTC. This sequence encodes CASSGQGSGANVLTF.

The V call is TRBV18, the J call TRBJ1-5; maybe TRBD1 (6 bases). Per the germline V gene, CDR1 is KGHSH and CDR2 is LQKENI. V shed 3 bases and J shed 5 bases, with 11 bases lying between them. The CDR3 spans 14 residues. The CDR3 loop reads CASSPGGRDQPQHF. In DNA, the CDR3 is TGTGCCAGCTCACCGGGGGGGCGCGATCAGCCCCAGCATTTT.

This chain connects TRBV6-1 to TRBJ1-2, with a weak D call TRBD1 (6 bases). The CDR3 has 13 residues. The V and J ends lost 5 bases and 4 bases respectively, with 11 bases between them. In germline, CDR1 is MNHNS, CDR2 SASEGT. Here the CDR3 DNA reads TGTGCCAGCAGTTCACAGGGATCCTATGGCTACACCTTC. Its protein is CASSSQGSYGYTF.

This chain joins TRBV10-3 and TRBJ1-5, with D possibly matching TRBD1 (6 bases). The CDR3 consists of 16 residues. Germline assignment: CDR1 ENHRY and CDR2 SYGVKD. The V gene lost 8 bases and the J gene lost 0 bases, with 17 bases spanning the gap. CDR3 nucleotides: TGTGCCATCCGAATTCCGGACAGTTATAGCAATCAGCCCCAGCATTTT. It encodes CAIRIPDSYSNQPQHF.

The V call is TRBV6-5, the J call TRBJ1-1; D is uncertain. Per the germline V gene, CDR1 is MNHEY and CDR2 is SVGAGI. The CDR3 is 11 amino acids. V was trimmed by 7 bases and J by 0 bases, leaving 3 bases between them. CDR3 nucleotides: TGTGCCAGCATCATGAACACTGAAGCTTTCTTT. Translation gives CASIMNTEAFF.

V usage is TRBV7-9 and J usage is TRBJ1-1; 10 bases are a match to TRBD1. V lost 5 bases and J lost 2; bases outside the gene matches: 5. The CDR3 sequence is 15 residues long. Germline-derived CDR1 and CDR2 are SEHNR and FQNEAQ (reference sequence). This chain's CDR3 is CASSRRTGGNTEAFF. The CDR3 DNA sequence: TGTGCCAGCAGCAGACGGACAGGGGGTAACACTGAAGCTTTCTTT.

The rearrangement links TRBV2 to TRBJ2-7; D might be TRBD2 (6 bases). The CDR3 totals 13 residues. Germline V gene lookup returns CDR1 SNHLY and CDR2 FYNNEI. The V gene lost 2 bases and the J gene lost 5 bases, with 10 bases spanning the gap. The DNA of the CDR3 is TGTGCCAGCAGTGAATTCAGGGAGGACGAGCAGTACTTC. Encoded protein: CASSEFREDEQYF. The variable domain in full, with the rest retrieved from reference TRBV2 and TRBJ2-7, is EPEVTQTPSHQVTQMGQEVILRCVPISNHLYFYWYRQILGQKVEFLVSFYNNEISEKSEIFDDQFSVERPDGSNFTLKIRSTKLEDSAMYFCASSEFREDEQYFGPGTRLTVT.

This chain joins TRBV5-1 and TRBJ2-1; 8 bases line up with TRBD2. CDR1 SGHRS and CDR2 YFSETQ come from the germline V gene. Trimming removed 3 bases from V and 8 bases from J; junction bases left unmatched: 10. The CDR3 has 15 amino acids. The CDR3 DNA reads TGCGCCAGCAGCTCCGGGCTAGCGGGCGTCGATGAGCAGTTCTTC. Protein product: CASSSGLAGVDEQFF.

The CDR3 nucleotides read TGTGCCAGCAGTCCAGACGGGTTCTATGGCTACACCTTC. As protein: CASSPDGFYGYTF. The chain recombines TRBV7-6 with TRBJ1-2; unclear D gene. The germline V gene encodes CDR1 SGHVS and CDR2 FNYEAQ. With 6 bases removed from V and 4 bases from J, the gap between germline ends came to 12 bases. This CDR3 region has 13 residues.

This sequence joins TRBV6-1 and TRBJ2-7; 7 positions match TRBD1. Germline CDR1 MNHNS, CDR2 SASEGT. J lost 2 bases, V lost 7 bases, and 11 bases had no gene match. CDR3 length: 15 amino acids. CDR3: CASINRGGNPYEQYF. Here the CDR3 DNA reads TGTGCCAGCATCAATAGAGGGGGCAATCCCTACGAGCAGTACTTC.

The rearrangement joins TRBV5-5 to TRBJ1-6; D is uncertain. Between the trimmed V and J ends, which lost 4 bases and 7 bases, there was a span of 15 bases. CDR3 size: 15 residues. The germline CDR1 and CDR2 sequences are SGHKS and YYEKEE (reference sequence). The chain's CDR3 is CASSLGRGLNSPLHF. The CDR3 nucleotides are TGTGCCAGCAGCCTCGGGAGAGGGCTGAATTCACCCCTCCACTTT.

The chain has TRBV29-1 and TRBJ2-7; 8 nucleotides agree with TRBD1. Trimming cost V 4 bases and J 4 bases; bases outside gene matches: 6. Germline V gene lookup returns CDR1 SQVTM and CDR2 ANQGSEA. This CDR3 contains 13 residues. CDR3 sequence (DNA): TGCAGCGTTGCCCGGGACAGGCTTTACGAGCAGTACTTC. It codes for CSVARDRLYEQYF.

The chain links TRBV29-1 to TRBJ2-7; tentatively, D is TRBD1 (5 bases). CDR1 and CDR2 from the germline V gene are SQVTM and ANQGSEA. With 2 bases removed from V and 2 bases from J, the gap between germline ends came to 10 bases. The CDR3 covers 13 residues. The DNA of the CDR3 is TGCAGCGTTGAAACAGGACCTCCCTACGAGCAGTACTTC. This translates into CSVETGPPYEQYF.

This chain uses TRBV19 with TRBJ2-2; perhaps TRBD1 as D (5 bases). V lost 1 base, J lost 6 bases, and 15 bases lay in between. The CDR3 sequence is 16 residues long. CDR1 and CDR2 from the germline V gene are LNHDA and SQIVND (reference sequence). The CDR3 loop reads CASSIGAIDSAGELFF. The CDR3 DNA sequence: TGTGCCAGTAGTATAGGGGCAATCGACAGCGCCGGGGAGCTGTTTTTT.

The V call is TRBV7-9, the J call TRBJ2-7; D is ambiguous. V lost 4 bases and J 5 bases, leaving 6 bases between the germline ends. Germline CDR1 and CDR2: SEHNR and FQNEAQ (reference sequence). The CDR3 runs to 11 residues. The CDR3 loop reads CASSSGNEQYF. The CDR3 DNA reads TGTGCCAGCAGCTCAGGTAACGAGCAGTACTTC.

This chain connects TRBV19 to TRBJ2-3; tentatively, D is TRBD1 (5 bases). The CDR3 extends over 15 amino acids. V was pared by 5 bases and J by 2 bases, with 14 bases between. Germline V CDR1 and CDR2: LNHDA, SQIVND (reference sequence). The CDR3 DNA reads TGTGCCAGTAGTCCCCGAGGCAGGGTCACAGATACGCAGTATTTT. Protein sequence: CASSPRGRVTDTQYF.